This record covers a single T cell receptor (beta chain). Its antigen is not known. Germline CDR1 is SGHDT and CDR2 is YYEEEE. This CDR3 region has 17 residues. The V and J ends lost 0 bases and 9 bases, in that order; junction bases with no gene match: 12. The sample comes from a study of cytomegalovirus exposure and HLA in healthy donors. The study's findings and limits: The authors judged a highly shared variant cluster likely a sequencing artifact. A later analysis found that most CMV-associated TCR beta chains appeared HLA-restricted. According to an earlier analysis, most TCR beta V segments yielded productive rearrangements about 87% or about 30% of the time.

PCR used 60 Vbeta primers and 13 Jbeta primers. Using immunoSEQ multiplex PCR, the repertoire was profiled, and TCRdb retains in-frame clones only, with some absent. The sample lists 100,000 to 140,000 clones, around 78% seen once, with about 8% in the top ten. The genes are TRBV5-6 and TRBJ2-3; 11 bases fit TRBD2. The sample comprised PBMCs. The clonotype comes from a man aged 25-45 years in good health and CMV-seronegative. For the CDR3, the DNA is TGTGCCAGCAGCTTGGTTAGCCTAGCGGGAGGAACAGGGACGCAGTATTTT. Translating it yields CASSLVSLAGGTGTQYF.